This T cell receptor beta chain was profiled in a study of breast tumors, draining lymph nodes, adjacent tissues. Study-level findings and limits: Compared with basal-like, luminal-like tumors shared significantly more repertoire with nontumor tissue.

In TCRdb, the multiplex PCR reads were re-called with MiXCR into one record per CDR3 protein. The data contain tens of thousands of distinct CDR3 sequences, 25% to 35% of them singletons. This clonotype was seen many times. Its antigen is undetermined. The CDR3 totals 15 residues. Trimming removed 0 bases at V and 8 bases at J, with 19 bases between. From germline, CDR1 is SQVTM and CDR2 ANQGSEA. The lymph nodes were axillary draining lymph nodes from breast cancer patients. The chain combines TRBV29-1 with TRBJ1-2, with TRBD1 as a possible D gene (5 bases). Source material: axillary lymph node tissue. The receptor was isolated from a female donor with breast cancer. Some clones in this sample may be carry-over from other donors' samples. CDR3 nucleotides: TGCAGCGTTGAAGATGTGGGGGGGGGGTTTCGGGGCTACACCTTC. This sequence encodes CSVEDVGGGFRGYTF. The whole variable domain, filled in from reference TRBV29-1 and TRBJ1-2, reads SAVISQKPSRDICQRGTSLTIQCQVDSQVTMMFWYRQQPGQSLTLIATANQGSEATYESGFVIDKFPISRPNLTFSTLTVSNMSPEDSSIYLCSVEDVGGGFRGYTFGSGTRLTVV.